The rows below give T cell receptor beta chains drawn from one sample of a study of shared clonotypes between healthy human individuals. Here immunoSEQ multiplex PCR was the method, and the copy in TCRdb shows in-frame clones only, minus some. The sample has roughly 1.5 million clones, roughly 98% seen once; the top ten hold approximately 0.45%. The sample consisted of naive CD4+ T cells sorted from blood. Source of these receptors: a man aged 25-45 years in good health. Each CDR3 is given with its conserved first and last residue. Each record gives: J gene, V gene, clone size, D gene, CDR3 DNA, CDR3 protein. The D gene is left open where the match is weak. Expanded clones are given a class, and other clones once, few, many or no size at all.

TRBJ2-2,TRBV5-1,.,TRBD1,TGCGCCAGCAGCTTCGGGACAGGGAAGGAGAACACCGGGGAGCTGTTTTTT,CASSFGTGKENTGELFF
TRBJ2-6,TRBV6-5,.,.,TGTGCCAGCAGCCCACAGGGCTCTGGGGCCAACGTCCTGACTTTC,CASSPQGSGANVLTF
TRBJ1-2,TRBV5-1,.,.,TGCGCCAGCAGCTTGCGAGAACCGACGGCCCGCCTTAACTATGGCTACACCTTC,CASSLREPTARLNYGYTF
TRBJ1-5,TRBV19,.,TRBD1,TGTGCCAGTAGAAATATAACCAGGGGGACTCAGCCCCAGCATTTT,CASRNITRGTQPQHF
TRBJ1-5,TRBV7-2,.,.,TGTGCCAGCAGCTCCAGGGGCCGCGATAATCAGCCCCAGCATTTT,CASSSRGRDNQPQHF
TRBJ2-5,TRBV28,.,.,TGTGCCAGCCAGGGTCCAAGGGGGGCCCAGTACTTC,CASQGPRGAQYF
TRBJ1-3,TRBV5-8,.,.,TGTGCCAGCAGCTTGTGGCCGGACACCATATATTTT,CASSLWPDTIYF
TRBJ2-5,TRBV28,.,.,TGTGCCAGCAGTCCTCCACACCTCCAAGAGACCCAGTACTTC,CASSPPHLQETQYF
TRBJ1-2,TRBV4-1,.,.,TGCGCCAGCAGCCCCCTCGGGGCCTTCTTAGGCTACACCTTC,CASSPLGAFLGYTF
TRBJ1-1,TRBV28,.,.,TGTGCCAGCATGAAAGGGGTTTCGGCTTTCTTT,CASMKGVSAFF
TRBJ2-7,TRBV18,once,.,TGTGCCAGCTCACCATCGGGCCAGGGGTTCTACGAGCAGTACTTC,CASSPSGQGFYEQYF
TRBJ2-7,TRBV7-9,.,TRBD2,TGTGCCAGCAGCCCGTTTGAGGGTACTAGCGGGAGGCGCCTCGGAGAGCAGTACTTC,CASSPFEGTSGRRLGEQYF
TRBJ1-1,TRBV5-1,.,.,TGCGCCAGCAGCACGGGTGGGGGCACTGAAGCTTTCTTT,CASSTGGGTEAFF
TRBJ1-3,TRBV15,.,.,TGTGCCACCAGCAGAGGGGCCTCTGGAAACACCATATATTTT,CATSRGASGNTIYF
TRBJ1-1,TRBV5-6,once,TRBD1,TGTGCCAGCAGCTTGAACAGGGGCGGAATTGAAGCTTTCTTT,CASSLNRGGIEAFF
TRBJ1-4,TRBV5-6,once,TRBD1,TGTGCCAGCAGCAAAACCGGGACAGGGCTTGAAAAACTGTTTTTT,CASSKTGTGLEKLFF
TRBJ2-7,TRBV6-1,once,.,TGTGCCAGCAGTCACATTGTCCGGGGGGCATACGAGCAGTACTTC,CASSHIVRGAYEQYF
TRBJ2-5,TRBV7-2,.,.,TGTGCCAGCAACCAAGGGGAGACCCAGTACTTC,CASNQGETQYF
TRBJ2-2,TRBV18,.,TRBD2,TGTGCCAGCTCACTATATCCTAGCGGAAGTACCGGGGAGCTGTTTTTT,CASSLYPSGSTGELFF
TRBJ1-1,TRBV19,.,.,TGTGCCAGTAGTATTTCTAGAACTGAAGCTTTCTTT,CASSISRTEAFF
TRBJ1-3,TRBV25-1,.,.,TGTGCCAGCAGTTCGGAATGGGGGACACCGATCTCTGGAAACACCATATATTTT,CASSSEWGTPISGNTIYF
TRBJ1-2,TRBV28,.,.,TGTGCCAGCAGTTCAGCAGGGGCCCATGGCTACACCTTC,CASSSAGAHGYTF
TRBJ2-3,TRBV10-2,.,.,TGCGCCAGCATTAGTGGGGGAAGCACAGATACGCAGTATTTT,CASISGGSTDTQYF